The 32 T cell receptor beta chains presented below share a single source sample, sequenced in a study of blood T cell repertoires in COVID-19. Produced via immunoSEQ multiplex PCR; TCRdb's table is partial and in-frame only. This table has more than 100,000 clones, over 75% appearing once. The specimen was peripheral blood. All receptors derive from a human donor in a cohort sampled during active COVID-19.

This chain connects TRBV7-9 to TRBJ2-5; 8 nucleotides align to TRBD2. The CDR3 is made up of 14 amino acids. Trimming at V came to 5 bases and at J to 1 base, leaving 3 bases not matched to a gene. Germline V gives CDR1 SEHNR, CDR2 FQNEAQ (reference sequence). CDR3 bases: TGTGCCAGCAGCCGGGGGGGGCTCCAAGAGACCCAGTACTTC. It specifies CASSRGGLQETQYF.

The chain has TRBV5-1 and TRBJ2-7, with D perhaps TRBD1 (5 bases). Germline V gene data show CDR1 as SGHRS and CDR2 as YFSETQ. The CDR3 contains 15 residues. Trimming took 0 bases from V and 5 from J, leaving 15 bases between them. CDR3: CASSLASRETNEQYF. DNA for the CDR3: TGCGCCAGCAGCTTGGCGTCCAGGGAAACCAACGAGCAGTACTTC.

The rearrangement links TRBV6-6 to TRBJ2-3; 8 bases are shared with TRBD1. The CDR3 runs 15 residues. Germline V lookup: CDR1 MNHNY, CDR2 SVGAGI (reference sequence). Germline trimming cut 1 base from V and 10 bases from J; bases unmatched to any gene: 10. CDR3 loop: CASSYFSTGDSAQYF. CDR3 in DNA: TGTGCCAGCAGTTACTTCTCGACAGGGGATAGTGCGCAGTATTTT.

The CDR3 bases are TGTGCCAGCAGCCGGACTCTAGCGGGGGGGGCCTACGAGCAGTACTTC. Its translation: CASSRTLAGGAYEQYF. The chain employs TRBV3-1 (or the pseudogene TRBV3-2) and TRBJ2-7, with TRBD2 identical over 12 bases. The CDR3 has 16 amino acids. V lost 4 bases to trimming and J lost 2 bases; unmatched junction nucleotides: 6. The V gene's germline CDR1 is LGHDT and CDR2 YNNKEL (reference sequence).

In DNA form, the CDR3 reads TGTGCCAGCCTAGGATCCTACAATGAGCAGTTCTTC. It is translated as CASLGSYNEQFF. The chain uses TRBV28 and TRBJ2-1; no reliable D call. V lost 8 bases and J lost 1, with 6 bases in between. CDR3 length equals 12 residues. In germline, CDR1 is MDHEN, CDR2 SYDVKM.

The chain has TRBV7-2 and TRBJ2-5, with D possibly TRBD2 on 5 matching bases. CDR3 length: 16 residues. Germline lookup yields CDR1 SGHTA and CDR2 FQGNSA. V was cut by 2 bases and J by 0 bases, with 13 bases left in between. In DNA, the CDR3 is TGTGCCAGCAGCTTAATGAGCGGCCGATACCAAGAGACCCAGTACTTC. Translation gives CASSLMSGRYQETQYF.

The chain has TRBV19 and TRBJ1-4; D is possibly TRBD1 (5 bases). Looked up from germline, CDR1 is LNHDA and CDR2 is SQIVND (reference sequence). The CDR3 runs 16 residues. The ends were cut back, 4 bases at V and 5 bases at J, with 17 bases in the middle. The CDR3 DNA sequence: TGTGCCAGTAGTAGCCTGCCTTTGGGGCCCAATGAAAAACTGTTTTTT. Translated: CASSSLPLGPNEKLFF.

In this sample, this clone turned up once. The J gene is TRBJ2-7, the V gene TRBV7-9; D might be TRBD1 (5 bases). The CDR3 contains 17 residues. Germline lookup yields CDR1 SEHNR and CDR2 FQNEAQ (reference sequence). With 5 bases removed from V and 0 bases from J, the gap between germline ends came to 20 bases. CDR3: CASSLPDNQGNSYEQYF. The CDR3 DNA reads TGTGCCAGCAGCCTGCCGGACAACCAGGGAAACTCCTACGAGCAGTACTTC.

The rearrangement links TRBV28 to TRBJ1-2; maybe TRBD1 (6 bases). Looked up from germline, CDR1 is MDHEN and CDR2 is SYDVKM. Trimming shortened V by 2 bases and J by 8 bases, and 12 bases separated the two germline ends. This CDR3 has 13 residues. For the CDR3, the DNA is TGTGCCAGCAGTTTAAGTCCAGGGGCCGGCTACACCTTC. It encodes CASSLSPGAGYTF.

V is TRBV9 and J is TRBJ2-1; D is perhaps TRBD1 (6 bases). The germline V and J ends were trimmed by 3 bases and 3 bases, with 16 bases remaining between them. Germline CDR1 reads SGDLS; CDR2 reads YYNGEE. The CDR3 consists of 16 residues. Written as DNA, the CDR3 is TGTGCCAGCAGCGCTCCTAACAGGGACATCTACAATGAGCAGTTCTTC. Protein sequence: CASSAPNRDIYNEQFF.

This chain joins TRBV12-3 or TRBV12-4 and TRBJ1-2, with D unclear. The CDR3 is 13 amino acids. Trimming took 4 bases from V and 4 from J, leaving 10 bases between them. CDR3 amino acids: CASSYTESYGYTF. The CDR3 DNA reads TGTGCCAGCAGTTATACAGAGTCCTATGGCTACACCTTC.

The chain employs TRBV6-5 and TRBJ2-7; TRBD2 matches 13 bases. CDR1 and CDR2 from the germline V gene are MNHEY and SVGAGI. Trimming removed 5 bases from V and 5 bases from J; junction bases left unmatched: 6. The CDR3 is 15 residues long. The CDR3 DNA sequence: TGTGCCAGCAGTAAACTAGCGGGAGGGCGCGACGAGCAGTACTTC. This codes for CASSKLAGGRDEQYF.

The V and J genes are TRBV6-6 and TRBJ2-5; 7 nucleotides match TRBD2. Trimming removed 6 bases from V and 4 bases from J; junction bases left unmatched: 8. The germline CDR1 and CDR2 sequences are MNHNY and SVGAGI (reference sequence). This CDR3 is built from 14 residues. CDR3 sequence reads: CASRRREGSETQYF. The CDR3 bases are TGTGCCAGCAGAAGGAGGGAGGGGTCAGAGACCCAGTACTTC.

The chain is built from TRBV24-1 and TRBJ1-3, with TRBD1 as a possible D gene (5 bases). Germline CDR1 reads KGHDR; CDR2 reads SFDVKD. The V end lost 9 bases, the J end lost 5 bases, and 25 bases lay between the germline ends. This CDR3 has 17 residues. The CDR3 reads CATALRWPGNFRNTIYF. The CDR3 region has the DNA TGTGCCACCGCCCTAAGATGGCCAGGGAACTTCAGAAACACCATATATTTT.

V usage is TRBV3-1 (or the pseudogene TRBV3-2) and J usage is TRBJ2-2; TRBD2 is a possible D gene (6 bases). Trimming removed 4 bases at V and 2 bases at J, with 14 bases between. The CDR3 covers 16 residues. The V gene's germline CDR1 is LGHDT and CDR2 YNNKEL (reference sequence). The CDR3 protein is CASSRRETGNTGELFF. CDR3 sequence (DNA): TGTGCCAGCAGCCGGAGGGAGACGGGAAACACCGGGGAGCTGTTTTTT.

The chain links TRBV18 to TRBJ2-7, with TRBD1 identical over 9 bases. Germline assignment: CDR1 KGHSH and CDR2 LQKENI. The J segment lost 6 bases and the V segment lost 3 bases, leaving 9 bases of the junction unmatched. CDR3 length: 15 amino acids. CDR3 in amino acids: CASSPVQGQGAEQYF. The CDR3, as DNA: TGTGCCAGCTCACCGGTACAGGGACAGGGCGCCGAGCAGTACTTC.

This clone has only one observation. The V call is TRBV19, the J call TRBJ2-1; TRBD2 matches 13 bases. V lost 0 bases, J lost 0 bases, and 11 bases stayed unmatched. CDR3 size: 21 residues. Germline CDR1 and CDR2: LNHDA and SQIVND (reference sequence). CDR3: CASSIERGLAGYYSSYNEQFF. For the CDR3, the DNA is TGTGCCAGTAGTATAGAGCGGGGACTAGCGGGATACTATAGCTCCTACAATGAGCAGTTCTTC.

The rearrangement joins TRBV7-2 to TRBJ1-2; no definite D call. Germline values: CDR1 SGHTA, CDR2 FQGNSA. This CDR3 has 12 amino acids. V gave up 1 base and J gave up 5 bases, with 5 bases separating them. The CDR3 loop reads CASSLDAYGYTF. The DNA for the CDR3 is TGTGCCAGCAGCTTAGACGCGTATGGCTACACCTTC.

The chain couples TRBV3-1 (or the pseudogene TRBV3-2) to TRBJ2-7, with D unresolved. CDR3 length equals 13 residues. CDR1 LGHDT and CDR2 YNNKEL come from the germline V gene (reference sequence). V was trimmed by 3 bases and J by 7 bases, leaving 13 bases between them. In nucleotides, the CDR3 is TGTGCCAGCAGCCAGATGAAGTCAGTGGAGCAGTACTTC. Its protein is CASSQMKSVEQYF.

The chain joins TRBV24-1 to TRBJ2-2, with 8 bases matching TRBD2. The CDR3 spans 15 residues. Germline V gene lookup returns CDR1 KGHDR and CDR2 SFDVKD. V gave up 5 bases and J gave up 3 bases; unmatched junction bases: 4. CDR3 sequence (DNA): TGTGCCACCAGTGTAGCGGGGAGGGACACCGGGGAGCTGTTTTTT. This sequence encodes CATSVAGRDTGELFF.

The chain has TRBV11-2 and TRBJ2-5; 14 bases agree with TRBD2. After removal of 4 bases from V and 1 base from J, the junction contained 5 bases not matched to a gene. CDR3 length: 17 residues. Per the germline V gene, CDR1 is SGHAT and CDR2 is FQNNGV. CDR3 sequence (DNA): TGTGCCAGCAGCTCTCGGACTAGCGGGAGGAGCCAAGAGACCCAGTACTTC. Its translation is CASSSRTSGRSQETQYF.

The V call is TRBV25-1, the J call TRBJ2-1; 10 bases align to TRBD2. Trimming cost V 9 bases and J 8 bases; bases outside gene matches: 7. The CDR3 has 13 residues. The germline gives CDR1 MGHDK, CDR2 SYGVNS. CDR3 bases: TGTGCCAGTAAGCGGGAGGGCCGTGATGAGCAGTTCTTC. Amino acids: CASKREGRDEQFF.

This chain connects TRBV5-6 to TRBJ1-1; 9 nucleotides line up with TRBD1. V dropped 4 bases and J dropped 3; count of bases not matched to a gene: 16. Germline CDR1 SGHDT, CDR2 YYEEEE. The CDR3 consists of 18 residues. The CDR3: CASSQLTGQGLRDTEAFF. CDR3 coding DNA: TGTGCCAGCAGCCAACTCACGGGACAGGGTTTGCGTGACACTGAAGCTTTCTTT.

V usage is TRBV2 and J usage is TRBJ1-1; TRBD1 agrees at 9 bases. The CDR3 runs to 12 residues. Trimming at V came to 10 bases and at J to 3 bases, leaving 3 bases not matched to a gene. Germline CDR1 is SNHLY and CDR2 is FYNNEI. The CDR3 bases are TGTGCCACCCGGACAGGGGACACTGAAGCTTTCTTT. This sequence encodes CATRTGDTEAFF.

This clone was observed a few times. This rearrangement joins TRBV21-1 to TRBJ1-1. TRBV21-1 corresponds to a pseudogene. This CDR3 contains 15 residues. As DNA, the CDR3 is TGTGCCAGCAGCAAATTGTCGGGAACGACAAGGGATGCTTTCTTT. This translates into CASSKLSGTTRDAFF.

As DNA, the CDR3 is TGTGCCAGCAGCTTCGGAGGGGCCGGGGCAGATACGCAGTATTTT. Amino acids: CASSFGGAGADTQYF. This chain connects TRBV7-2 to TRBJ2-3; the D gene is possibly TRBD2 (6 bases). Germline CDR1 and CDR2: SGHTA and FQGNSA. CDR3 length: 15 amino acids. Trimming removed 3 bases from V and 4 bases from J, with 14 bases in between.

In this sample, this clone turned up a few times. This sequence joins TRBV3-1 (or the pseudogene TRBV3-2) and TRBJ2-7, with D possibly matching TRBD1 (6 bases). V lost 5 bases, J lost 1 base, and 15 bases lay in between. CDR1 and CDR2 (germline): LGHDT, YNNKEL (reference sequence). CDR3 length equals 15 residues. The CDR3 DNA is TGTGCCAGCAGCTCCCGGGACACCATTTCCTACGAGCAGTACTTC. It codes for CASSSRDTISYEQYF.

The chain couples TRBV10-1 to TRBJ2-3; 9 bases are shared with TRBD1. Looked up from germline, CDR1 is WNHNN and CDR2 is SYGVQD (reference sequence). There are 19 residues in the CDR3. J was trimmed by 4 bases and V by 6 bases; bases with no gene match: 20. The CDR3 sequence: CASSTGTGRTILVADTQYF. The CDR3 region has the DNA TGCGCCAGCAGCACCGGGACAGGGAGGACGATATTAGTCGCAGATACGCAGTATTTT.

For the CDR3, the DNA is TGTGCCAGCAGTCAAGACAGCTACGAGCAGTACTTC. As protein: CASSQDSYEQYF. The rearrangement joins TRBV2 to TRBJ2-7; perhaps TRBD1 as D (5 bases). CDR1 and CDR2 (germline): SNHLY, FYNNEI. V was clipped by 5 bases and J by 3 bases, with 8 bases between them. The CDR3 length is 12 residues.

The V gene is TRBV9, the J gene TRBJ2-1; no reliable D call. Per the germline V gene, CDR1 is SGDLS and CDR2 is YYNGEE. V was pared by 0 bases and J by 6 bases, with 10 bases between. This CDR3 is built from 14 residues. CDR3 loop: CASSVATAGNEQFF. The CDR3 DNA reads TGTGCCAGCAGCGTAGCAACAGCCGGCAATGAGCAGTTCTTC.

As to this clone: One junction end disagrees with the germline gene, perhaps due to a read error. V is TRBV2 and J is TRBJ2-7; D tentatively reads TRBD1 or TRBD2 (5 bases each). The CDR3 consists of 14 residues. CDR1 is SNHLY and CDR2 is FYNNEI in the germline V gene. The CDR3 DNA sequence: TGTGCCAGCAGTCAAGCAGGGTATGGAGGCGAGCAGTACTTC. Its protein is CASSQAGYGGEQYF.

The CDR3: CASSSARDRKTYEQYF. Here the CDR3 DNA reads TGCGCCAGCAGCTCAGCCCGGGACAGGAAGACCTACGAGCAGTACTTC. The rearrangement uses TRBV5-1 and TRBJ2-7, with 8 bases aligning to TRBD1. Germline CDR1 reads SGHRS; CDR2 reads YFSETQ. The CDR3 covers 16 residues. Trimming took 3 bases from V and 2 from J; bases not matched to a gene: 10.